Sequencing of this T cell receptor beta chain was carried out in a study of T cells in Graves' hyperthyroidism and ophthalmopathy. Study results and limitations: The model predicted ophthalmopathy a median approximately 6.3 months before onset.

Trimming took 3 bases from V and 8 from J, leaving 8 bases between them. Germline assignment: CDR1 GTSNPN and CDR2 SVGIG (reference sequence). This CDR3 comprises 11 residues. Clinical symptoms, serum thyroxine and TRAb, thyroid ultrasound and orbital computed tomography together formed the diagnostic basis. Many counts were recorded for this clonotype. The antigen is unknown. Amplified TCR beta CDR3 regions came from RNA transcripts. The HTBI set primed first-round TCR CDR3 RT-PCR. TCRdb re-derived calls from the multiplex PCR reads in MiXCR, one entry per CDR3 protein. The table has nearly 600,000 distinct CDR3 sequences, approximately 13% seen once.

Input material: blood. The receptor's source is a woman aged 25 to 39 with Graves' hyperthyroidism that later progressed to Graves' ophthalmopathy. The chain joins TRBV30 to TRBJ2-1, with D perhaps TRBD1 or TRBD2 (5 bases each). Here the CDR3 DNA reads TGTGCCTGGAGCTCGGGACATGAGCAGTTCTTC. Encoded protein: CAWSSGHEQFF. Supplemented by reference TRBV30 and TRBJ2-1, the full variable domain reads SQTIHQWPATLVQPVGSPLSLECTVEGTSNPNLYWYRQAAGRGLQLLFYSVGIGQISSEVPQNLSASRPQDRQFILSSKKLLLSDSGFYLCAWSSGHEQFFGPGTRLTVL.